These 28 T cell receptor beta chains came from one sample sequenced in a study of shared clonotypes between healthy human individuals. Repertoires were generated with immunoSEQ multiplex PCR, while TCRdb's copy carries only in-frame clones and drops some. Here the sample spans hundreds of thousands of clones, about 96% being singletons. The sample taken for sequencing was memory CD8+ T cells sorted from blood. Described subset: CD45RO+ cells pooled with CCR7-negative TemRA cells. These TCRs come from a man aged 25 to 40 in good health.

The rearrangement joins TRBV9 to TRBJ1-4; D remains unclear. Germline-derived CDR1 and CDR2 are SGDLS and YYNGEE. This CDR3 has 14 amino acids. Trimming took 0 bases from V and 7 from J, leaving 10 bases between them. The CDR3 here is CASSVALRGEKLFF. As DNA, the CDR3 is TGTGCCAGCAGCGTAGCGCTACGTGGTGAAAAACTGTTTTTT.

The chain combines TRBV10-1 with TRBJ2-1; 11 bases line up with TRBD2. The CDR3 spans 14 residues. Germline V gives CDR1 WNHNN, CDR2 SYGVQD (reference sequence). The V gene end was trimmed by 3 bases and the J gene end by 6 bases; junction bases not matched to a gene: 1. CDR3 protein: CASSDSGRANEQFF. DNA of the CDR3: TGCGCCAGCAGTGATAGCGGGAGGGCCAATGAGCAGTTCTTC.

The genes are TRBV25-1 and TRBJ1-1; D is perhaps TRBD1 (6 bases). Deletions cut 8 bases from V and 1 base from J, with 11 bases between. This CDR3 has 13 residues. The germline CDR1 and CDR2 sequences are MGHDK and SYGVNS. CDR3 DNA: TGTGCCAGCCAAGACAGGACGAACACTGAAGCTTTCTTT. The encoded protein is CASQDRTNTEAFF.

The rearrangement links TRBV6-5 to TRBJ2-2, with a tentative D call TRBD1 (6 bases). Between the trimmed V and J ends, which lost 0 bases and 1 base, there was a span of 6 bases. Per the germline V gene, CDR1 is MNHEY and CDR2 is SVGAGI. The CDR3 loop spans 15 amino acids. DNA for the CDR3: TGTGCCAGCAGTTACTCGGGACAGAACACCGGGGAGCTGTTTTTT. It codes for CASSYSGQNTGELFF.

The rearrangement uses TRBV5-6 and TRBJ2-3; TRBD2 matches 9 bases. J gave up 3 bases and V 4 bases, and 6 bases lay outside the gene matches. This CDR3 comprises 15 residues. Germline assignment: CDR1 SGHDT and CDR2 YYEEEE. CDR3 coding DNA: TGTGCCAGCAGCGTCGTCACTAGCGGGACAGATACGCAGTATTTT. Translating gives CASSVVTSGTDTQYF.

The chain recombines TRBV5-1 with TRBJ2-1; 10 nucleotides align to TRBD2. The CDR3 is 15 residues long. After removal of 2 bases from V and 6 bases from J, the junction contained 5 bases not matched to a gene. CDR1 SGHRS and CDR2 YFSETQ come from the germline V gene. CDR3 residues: CASSFLAGAGNEQFF. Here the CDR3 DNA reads TGCGCCAGCAGCTTCCTAGCGGGAGCGGGCAATGAGCAGTTCTTC.

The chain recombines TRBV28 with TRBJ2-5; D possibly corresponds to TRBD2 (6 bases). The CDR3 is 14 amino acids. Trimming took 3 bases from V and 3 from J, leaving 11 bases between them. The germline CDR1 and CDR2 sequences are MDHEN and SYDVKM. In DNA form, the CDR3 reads TGTGCCAGCAGTTTGGGGGGAGTGGAAGAGACCCAGTACTTC. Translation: CASSLGGVEETQYF.

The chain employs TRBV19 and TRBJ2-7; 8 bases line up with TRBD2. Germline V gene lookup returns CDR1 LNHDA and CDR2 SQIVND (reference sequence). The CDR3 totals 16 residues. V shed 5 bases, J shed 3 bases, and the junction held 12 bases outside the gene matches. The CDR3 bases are TGTGCCAGTAGTCGATGGGGGACTAGGATTATCTACGAGCAGTACTTC. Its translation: CASSRWGTRIIYEQYF.

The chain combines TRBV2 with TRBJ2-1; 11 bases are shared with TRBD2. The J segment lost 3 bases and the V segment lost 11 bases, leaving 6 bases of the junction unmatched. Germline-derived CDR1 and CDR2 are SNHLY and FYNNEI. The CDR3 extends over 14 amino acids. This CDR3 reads CADSSGRRYNEQFF. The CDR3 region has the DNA TGTGCCGACTCTAGCGGGAGGCGCTACAATGAGCAGTTCTTC.

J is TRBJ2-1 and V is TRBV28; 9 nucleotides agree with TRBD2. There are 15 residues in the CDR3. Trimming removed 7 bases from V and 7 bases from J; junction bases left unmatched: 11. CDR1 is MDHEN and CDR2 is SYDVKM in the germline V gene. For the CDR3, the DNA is TGTGCCAGCAATCCTACGAGCGGGGGGCCGAATGAGCAGTTCTTC. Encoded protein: CASNPTSGGPNEQFF.

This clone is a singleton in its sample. Here the CDR3 reads CASSVNRAPIEQYF. CDR3 DNA sequence: TGTGCCAGCAGCGTAAACCGGGCCCCTATAGAGCAGTACTTC. This chain uses TRBV5-5 with TRBJ2-7; no clear D. With 4 bases removed from V and 7 bases from J, the gap between germline ends came to 18 bases. Germline V gene data show CDR1 as SGHKS and CDR2 as YYEKEE (reference sequence). CDR3 length: 14 amino acids.

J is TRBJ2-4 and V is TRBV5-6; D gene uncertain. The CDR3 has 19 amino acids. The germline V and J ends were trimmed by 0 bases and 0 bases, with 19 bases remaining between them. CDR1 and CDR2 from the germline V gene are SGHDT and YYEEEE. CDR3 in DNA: TGTGCCAGCAGCTTGGAATCTGGGCAGCAGACTCTAGCCAAAAACATTCAGTACTTC. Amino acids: CASSLESGQQTLAKNIQYF.

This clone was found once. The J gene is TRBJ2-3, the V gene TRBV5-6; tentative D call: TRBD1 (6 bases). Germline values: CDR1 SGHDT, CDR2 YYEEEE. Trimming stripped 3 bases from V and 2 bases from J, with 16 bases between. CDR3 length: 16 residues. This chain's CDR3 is CASSSIDRTLTDTQYF. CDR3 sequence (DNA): TGTGCCAGCAGCTCGATTGACAGGACCCTCACAGATACGCAGTATTTT.

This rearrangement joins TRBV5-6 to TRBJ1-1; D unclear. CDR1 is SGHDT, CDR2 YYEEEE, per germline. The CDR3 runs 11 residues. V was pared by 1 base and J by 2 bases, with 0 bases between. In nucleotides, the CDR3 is TGTGCCAGCAGCTTGAACACTGAAGCTTTCTTT. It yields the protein CASSLNTEAFF.

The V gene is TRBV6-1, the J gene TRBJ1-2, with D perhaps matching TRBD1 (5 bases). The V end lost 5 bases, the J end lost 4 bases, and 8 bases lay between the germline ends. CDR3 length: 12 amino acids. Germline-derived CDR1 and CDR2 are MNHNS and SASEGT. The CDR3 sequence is CASSKGTYGYTF. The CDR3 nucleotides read TGTGCCAGCAGTAAGGGGACCTATGGCTACACCTTC.

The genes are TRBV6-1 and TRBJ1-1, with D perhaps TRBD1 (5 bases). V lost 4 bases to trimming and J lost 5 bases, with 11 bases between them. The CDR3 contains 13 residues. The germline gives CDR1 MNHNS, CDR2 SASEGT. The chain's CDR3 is CASSGQGVTEAFF. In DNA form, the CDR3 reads TGTGCCAGCAGTGGGCAGGGAGTGACTGAAGCTTTCTTT.

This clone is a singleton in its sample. The DNA of the CDR3 is TGTGCCAGCAGAGCCGTAGAGCAGTTCTTC. Amino acid sequence: CASRAVEQFF. The V call is TRBV28, the J call TRBJ2-1, with unresolved D. Trimming cost V 6 bases and J 10 bases, with 7 bases left between them. Germline V gene data show CDR1 as MDHEN and CDR2 as SYDVKM. The CDR3 covers 10 residues.

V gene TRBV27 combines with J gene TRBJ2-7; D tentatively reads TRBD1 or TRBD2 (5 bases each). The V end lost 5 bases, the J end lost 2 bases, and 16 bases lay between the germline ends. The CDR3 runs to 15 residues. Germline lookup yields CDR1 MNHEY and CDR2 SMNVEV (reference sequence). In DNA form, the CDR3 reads TGTGCCAGCAGTCCCCGGGGACCTTTCGCCTACGAGCAGTACTTC. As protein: CASSPRGPFAYEQYF.

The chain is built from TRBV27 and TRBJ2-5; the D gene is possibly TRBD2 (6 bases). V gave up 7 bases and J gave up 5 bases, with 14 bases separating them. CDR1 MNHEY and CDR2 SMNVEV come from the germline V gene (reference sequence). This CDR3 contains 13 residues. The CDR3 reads CASMGRESETQYF. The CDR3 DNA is TGTGCCAGCATGGGGCGGGAATCCGAGACCCAGTACTTC.

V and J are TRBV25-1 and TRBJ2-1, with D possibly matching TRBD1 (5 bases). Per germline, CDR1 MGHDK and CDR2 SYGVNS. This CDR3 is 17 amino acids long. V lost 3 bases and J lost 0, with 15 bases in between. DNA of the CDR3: TGTGCCAGCAGTGACCCTAGGGGCCGGAGCTCCTACAATGAGCAGTTCTTC. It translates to CASSDPRGRSSYNEQFF.

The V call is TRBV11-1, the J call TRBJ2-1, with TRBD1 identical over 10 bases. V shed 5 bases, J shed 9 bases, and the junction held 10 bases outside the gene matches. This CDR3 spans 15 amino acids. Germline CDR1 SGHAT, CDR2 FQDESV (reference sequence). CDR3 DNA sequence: TGTGCCAGCAGCCCCCGGGACAGGGGATACGGTGAGCAGTTCTTC. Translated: CASSPRDRGYGEQFF.

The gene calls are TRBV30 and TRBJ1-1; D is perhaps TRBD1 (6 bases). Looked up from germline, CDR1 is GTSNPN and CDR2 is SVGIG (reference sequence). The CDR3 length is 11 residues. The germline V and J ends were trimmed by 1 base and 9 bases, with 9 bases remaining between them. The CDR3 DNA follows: TGTGCCTGGAGTGCAGGGGTTCAAGCTTTCTTT. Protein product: CAWSAGVQAFF.

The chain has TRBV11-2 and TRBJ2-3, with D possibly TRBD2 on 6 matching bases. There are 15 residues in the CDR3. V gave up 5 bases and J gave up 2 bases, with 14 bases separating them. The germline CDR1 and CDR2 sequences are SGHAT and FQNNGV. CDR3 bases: TGTGCCAGCAGCCGCCGGGACTCTCCCACAGATACGCAGTATTTT. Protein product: CASSRRDSPTDTQYF. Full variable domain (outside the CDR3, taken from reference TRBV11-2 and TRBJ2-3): EAGVAQSPRYKIIEKRQSVAFWCNPISGHATLYWYQQILGQGPKLLIQFQNNGVVDDSQLPKDRFSAERLKGVDSTLKIQPAKLEDSAVYLCASSRRDSPTDTQYFGPGTRLTVL.

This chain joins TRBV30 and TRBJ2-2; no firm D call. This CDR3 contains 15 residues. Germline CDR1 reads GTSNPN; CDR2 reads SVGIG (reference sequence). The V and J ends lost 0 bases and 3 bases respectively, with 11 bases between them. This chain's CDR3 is CAWSVPVGDTGELFF. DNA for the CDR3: TGTGCCTGGAGTGTACCGGTTGGGGACACCGGGGAGCTGTTTTTT.

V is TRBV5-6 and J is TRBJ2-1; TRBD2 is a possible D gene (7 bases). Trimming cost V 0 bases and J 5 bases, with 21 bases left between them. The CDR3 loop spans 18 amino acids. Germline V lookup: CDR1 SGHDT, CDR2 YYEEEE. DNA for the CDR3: TGTGCCAGCAGCTTGGTGGTCTTATGGAGGGGGGGACACAATGAGCAGTTCTTC. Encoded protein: CASSLVVLWRGGHNEQFF.

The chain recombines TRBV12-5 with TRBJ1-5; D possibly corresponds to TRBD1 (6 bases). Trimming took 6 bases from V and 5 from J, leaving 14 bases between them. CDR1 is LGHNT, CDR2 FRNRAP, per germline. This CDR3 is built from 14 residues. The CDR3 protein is CASGLGGGDQPQHF. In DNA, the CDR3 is TGTGCTAGTGGGCTCGGAGGGGGGGATCAGCCCCAGCATTTT.

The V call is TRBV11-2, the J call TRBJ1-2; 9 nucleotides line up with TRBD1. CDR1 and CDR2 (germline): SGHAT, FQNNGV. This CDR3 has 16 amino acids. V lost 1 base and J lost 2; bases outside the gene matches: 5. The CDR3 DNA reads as TGTGCCAGCAGCTTAGGGTGGGGGACAGGGAACTATGGCTACACCTTC. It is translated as CASSLGWGTGNYGYTF.

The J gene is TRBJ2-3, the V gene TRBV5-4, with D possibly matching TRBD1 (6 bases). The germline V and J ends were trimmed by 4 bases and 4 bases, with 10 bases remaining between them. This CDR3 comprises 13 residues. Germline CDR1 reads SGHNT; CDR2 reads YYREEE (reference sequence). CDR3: CASSGDMADTQYF. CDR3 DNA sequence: TGTGCCAGCAGCGGGGACATGGCAGATACGCAGTATTTT. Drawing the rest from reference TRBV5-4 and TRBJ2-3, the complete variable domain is ETGVTQSPTHLIKTRGQQVTLRCSSQSGHNTVSWYQQALGQGPQFIFQYYREEENGRGNFPPRFSGLQFPNYSSELNVNALELDDSALYLCASSGDMADTQYFGPGTRLTVL.